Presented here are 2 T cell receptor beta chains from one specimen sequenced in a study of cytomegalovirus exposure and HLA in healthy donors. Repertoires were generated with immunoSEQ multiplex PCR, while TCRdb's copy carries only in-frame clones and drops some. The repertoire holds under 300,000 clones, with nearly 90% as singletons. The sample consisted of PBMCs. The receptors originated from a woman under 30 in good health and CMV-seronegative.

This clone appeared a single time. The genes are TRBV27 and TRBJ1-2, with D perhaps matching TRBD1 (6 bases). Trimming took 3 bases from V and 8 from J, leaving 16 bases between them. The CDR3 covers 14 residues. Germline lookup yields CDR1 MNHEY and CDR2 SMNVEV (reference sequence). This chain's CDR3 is CASSFHRAAGGYTF. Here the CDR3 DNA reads TGTGCCAGCAGTTTTCACAGGGCTGCTGGCGGCTACACCTTC.

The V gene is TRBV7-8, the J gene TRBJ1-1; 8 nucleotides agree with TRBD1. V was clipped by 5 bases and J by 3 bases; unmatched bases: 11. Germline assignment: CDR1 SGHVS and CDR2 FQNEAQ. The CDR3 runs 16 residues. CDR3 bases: TGTGCCAGCAGCGATAACAGGGGGATTTGGGACACTGAAGCTTTCTTT. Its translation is CASSDNRGIWDTEAFF.